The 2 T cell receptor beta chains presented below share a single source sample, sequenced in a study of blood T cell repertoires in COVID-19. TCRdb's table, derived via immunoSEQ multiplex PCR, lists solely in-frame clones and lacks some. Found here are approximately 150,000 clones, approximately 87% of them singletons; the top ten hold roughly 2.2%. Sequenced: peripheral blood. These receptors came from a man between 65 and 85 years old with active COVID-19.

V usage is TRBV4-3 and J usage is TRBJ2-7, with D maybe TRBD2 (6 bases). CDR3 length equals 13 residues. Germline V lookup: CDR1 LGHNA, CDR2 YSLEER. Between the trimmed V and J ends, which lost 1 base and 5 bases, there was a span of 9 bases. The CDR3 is CASSQVRRDEQYF. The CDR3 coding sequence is TGCGCCAGCAGCCAAGTGAGGAGGGACGAGCAGTACTTC.

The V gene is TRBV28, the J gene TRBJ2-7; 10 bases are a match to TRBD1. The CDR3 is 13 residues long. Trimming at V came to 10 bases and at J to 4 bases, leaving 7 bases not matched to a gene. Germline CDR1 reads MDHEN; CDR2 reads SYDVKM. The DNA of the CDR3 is TGTGCCACCCGCCCGGGACAGGGGTACGAGCAGTACTTC. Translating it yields CATRPGQGYEQYF.